Here is one T cell receptor (beta chain) with its context. Its antigen is still unknown. It has no much larger one-base neighbor in the sample; base qualities were not kept. Inclusion was restricted to participants for whom at least one PBMC sample before ART initiation and at least two post-ART samples were available. All participants with HIV were treated in the United States of America. Cryopreserved samples of about 1-11 million PBMC were thawed and washed before DNA extraction. At the time of the earliest PBMC sample, participants with HIV were aged between roughly 20 and 60 years. Per participant, PBMC samples came from 1-4 timepoints prior to ART initiation and 2-8 timepoints following ART initiation, for a median of 7 samples. Serial HIV viral load, CD4+ T-cell count, ART history and demographic data were obtained for every participant. Genomic DNA was extracted from unsorted PBMC with a Qiagen kit on a QIAcube, processed in batches of 12 samples.

The sample is drawn from a study of long-term antiretroviral therapy in people with HIV (dated by TCRdb to the early 2020s). Turning to the overall study: Collection of the earliest samples took place about a decade ahead of the 2015 WHO recommendation for immediate ART, at a time when ART was typically delayed until CD4 counts fell. A retrospective serial study tested whether changes in peripheral blood TRB repertoire composition and diversity were associated with ART initiation and durable HIV suppression. A total of roughly 200 cryopreserved PBMC samples came from around 30 adults with confirmed HIV infection and were collected serially over a mean of roughly six years (range 1-12). Of the roughly 31 participants with HIV, roughly 10 were female. No cross-contamination during QIAcube processing was shown when test extractions of a monoclonal T-cell line were performed alongside fewer than 40 polyclonal samples. Points the paper makes about the study in general: Owing to limited PBMC availability, only the TCR beta chain was sequenced, without alpha chain pairing. A significant increase in TRB diversity was found to be associated with ART initiation, although TRB diversity was observed to remain significantly below that of transplant donor controls even after long-term ART. At every time point, the repertoire was dominated by expanded TRB clones first identified before ART initiation, although this dominance fluctuated and, in many PLHIV, declined after ART. Inferences about post-ART repertoire changes were limited because no data were available on ART adherence, viral resistance or therapy changes. Compared with controls, HIV repertoires had narrower CDR3 length ranges, and the network structure pointed to an antigen-experienced repertoire that shifted only slightly toward naive after ART. The samples were dated from about 2003 to 2017, and the ART regimens that were used may be less effective than current ART regimens. Because pre-ART samples had limited cell numbers, profiling was done on unsorted PBMC rather than on sorted CD4+ and CD8+ T cells.

Trimming takes 4 bases off V and 5 bases off J; junction bases not matched to a gene: 4. The CDR1 and CDR2 encoded by the germline V gene are SGHTA and FQGNSA. Reading from cysteine to phenylalanine, the CDR3 counts 15 amino acids. This entry keeps only the CDR3 DNA: 45 bases, framed from base 1. Sequencing of the TRB variable region was done with the immunoSEQ hsTCRB v3.0 assay at survey level resolution. The target sequencing depth for TRB was roughly 35,000-50,000 T-cell genomes per sample. TRB libraries were pooled and sequenced on an Illumina MiSeq using a v3 150-cycle kit. As for the authors' bioinformatics: Repertoire analysis was performed in R inside a reproducible Nextflow workflow that covered QC, data transformation and analysis. LymphoSeq2, an R package for AIRR-Seq data exploration, was used to implement custom analyses. A few samples that produced fewer than 5000 total TRB sequences were removed, so some 190 HIV repertoires were analyzed. Of the 188 retained HIV repertoires, under 65 were collected before and about 130 after ART initiation. Each repertoire was downsampled to 5000 TRB nucleotide sequences, and summary statistics were averaged across 100 downsampling iterations. The analysis kept only TRB sequences whose CDR3 regions were at least seven amino acids long. A Shannon entropy-derived clonality score and the Gini coefficient were used to measure diversity. In the repertoire networks, any two of the top 5000 CDR3 amino acid sequences were linked whenever the two sequences differed by an edit distance of one. GLIPH2 predicted antigen specificity groups and MHC restriction for TRB CDR3 amino acid sequences. CDR3 amino acid sequences were matched against VDJdb and McPAS-TCR to flag known CMV, EBV, HIV or tissue antigen associations. Pre-ART, post-ART and control groups were compared with Wilcoxon signed-rank tests and Holm-Bonferroni correction. The source is immuneACCESS, and TCRdb retained only in-frame sequences with V and J called. Part of the clones is not carried over; for the studies checked, unresolved V genes explain less than half of this, and the remainder is unexplained. V, J and clone size derive from that table, while D and trimming were established from the DNA sequence. The sample contains tens of thousands of clones, 97% of them found a single time. The ten biggest clones cover approximately 2.9% of the sample.

The sequenced sample was unsorted PBMCs, obtained 6.9 years after starting antiretroviral therapy. The chain uses TRBV7-2 and TRBJ2-7; 14 bases in between match TRBD2. This TCR was sampled from a man aged 25 to 40 with HIV. The CDR3 reads as follows: CASSSGLAGVNEQYF. DNA sequence: TGTGCCAGCAGCTCGGGACTAGCGGGAGTAAACGAGCAGTACTTC.